This T cell receptor beta chain stems from a study of beta chain features in type 1 diabetes. The V and J ends lost 6 bases and 4 bases respectively, with 19 bases between them. This CDR3 is built from 16 residues. CDR1 is MDHEN, CDR2 SYDVKM, per germline. Study-wide findings and caveats: The naive, central memory and Treg TCRB repertoires showed an apparent similarity that was greater among patients than among healthy donors. VDJ junctions from type 1 diabetes patients carried fewer insertions and larger deletions. Shorter TCRB CDR3s, moderately but significantly so, marked every one of the four CD4+ subsets in Type 1 diabetes patients.

Isolated RNA was reverse transcribed in full, so expressed TCRB transcripts were sequenced. The method was immunoSEQ multiplex PCR; TCRdb's version includes in-frame clones alone and lacks a portion of them. The sample shows roughly 340,000 clones, approximately 13% of them seen only once. As concerns this clone: Its specificity is not known.

This chain uses TRBV28 with TRBJ2-1; possible D gene TRBD2, 7 bases. The sequence was collected from a woman in her late teens or twenties with type 1 diabetes. Sequenced input: naive CD4+ T cells from blood. The CDR3 DNA reads as TGTGCCAGCAGCCCTCCCCAGCGGGGACAATACAATGAGCAGTTCTTC. Translated: CASSPPQRGQYNEQFF.